Listed below are T cell receptor beta chains from one sample, sequenced in a study of blood T cells in healthy people across ages. TCRdb itself ran the 5' RACE reads through MiXCR, one entry per CDR3 protein. The table shows 700,000 to 1,000,000 distinct CDR3 sequences, with more than 40% occurring only once. The specimen was blood. The receptor set was obtained from a man aged 55-75 years in good health. Each CDR3 is given with its conserved first and last residue. D genes are given only for firm matches. Not every row has a clone size; where given, it reads once, few, many or a size class.

clone_size j_call d_call v_call cdr3_aa cdr3_nt
- TRBJ1-2 TRBD1 TRBV27 CASNNRGGYGYTF TGTGCCAGCAACAACAGGGGAGGCTATGGCTACACCTTC
- TRBJ1-6 - TRBV20-1 CSARARTAKSSYNSPLHF TGCAGTGCTAGAGCGAGGACAGCCAAGAGCTCCTATAATTCACCCCTCCACTTT
few TRBJ2-3 - TRBV5-6 CASSLAAQPAKDTQYF TGTGCCAGCAGCTTGGCCGCTCAGCCCGCTAAGGATACGCAGTATTTT
- TRBJ2-1 - TRBV11-3 CASSPEAGGNEQFF TGTGCCAGCAGCCCAGAGGCAGGGGGGAATGAGCAGTTCTTC
many TRBJ2-4 - TRBV7-2 CASSLDTGGRNIQYF TGTGCCAGCAGCTTAGATACTGGGGGGCGAAACATTCAGTACTTC
- TRBJ2-5 TRBD2 TRBV7-8 CASSLPLAGWEETQYF TGTGCCAGCAGCTTACCCCTAGCGGGCTGGGAAGAGACCCAGTACTTC
few TRBJ1-2 - TRBV3-1 CASSERGREGYTF TGTGCCAGCAGCGAAAGAGGACGGGAAGGCTACACCTTC
once TRBJ2-1 TRBD2 TRBV7-3 CASSLTSGGDIEQFF TGTGCCAGCAGTCTCACTAGCGGGGGGGACATTGAGCAGTTCTTC
- TRBJ2-3 - TRBV15 CATSIEDSIDTQYF TGTGCCACCAGCATTGAGGACAGCATAGATACGCAGTATTTT
- TRBJ1-2 TRBD1 TRBV20-1 CSLGTGARGGYTF TGCAGTCTGGGGACAGGGGCACGCGGTGGCTACACCTTC
- TRBJ2-3 - TRBV27 CASSPSLGRDTTDTQYF TGTGCCAGCAGTCCATCCCTGGGTAGGGATACCACAGATACGCAGTATTTT
- TRBJ2-2 TRBD1 TRBV6-5 CASSYDRAGELFF TGTGCCAGCAGTTACGACAGGGCCGGGGAGCTGTTTTTT
few TRBJ2-2 - TRBV10-3 CAIKGGFGGYTGELFF TGTGCCATCAAGGGCGGCTTTGGGGGATACACCGGGGAGCTGTTTTTT
- TRBJ2-2 - TRBV20-1 CSVPSREGGPGELFF TGCAGTGTCCCGTCGAGAGAGGGCGGACCCGGGGAGCTGTTTTTT
- TRBJ2-4 TRBD2 TRBV4-3 CANSQEVVAGFEQYF TGCGCCAACAGCCAAGAAGTGGTAGCGGGGTTTGAGCAGTACTTC
- TRBJ2-7 - TRBV6-2/TRBV6-3 CASRTTNSYEQYF TGTGCCAGCAGAACCACCAACTCCTACGAGCAGTACTTC
- TRBJ2-1 TRBD1 TRBV4-3 CASSHEGQYNEQFF TGCGCCAGCAGCCACGAGGGACAGTACAATGAGCAGTTCTTC
- TRBJ2-1 - TRBV30 CAWSGGEHNEQFF TGTGCCTGGAGTGGCGGGGAGCACAATGAGCAGTTCTTC
- TRBJ2-3 - TRBV7-2 CASSLAPISTDTQYF TGTGCCAGCAGCTTAGCGCCTATTAGCACAGATACGCAGTATTTT
- TRBJ2-5 - TRBV7-2 CASSLDLEQYF TGTGCCAGCAGCTTAGATCTTGAGCAGTACTTC
- TRBJ2-7 - TRBV20-1 CSARNQGYYEQYF TGCAGTGCTAGGAACCAGGGCTACTACGAGCAGTACTTC
- TRBJ2-7 - TRBV6-5 CASSRRGLQYEQYF TGTGCCAGCAGTAGGAGGGGGCTACAGTACGAGCAGTACTTC
many TRBJ1-5 - TRBV7-9 CASSSTADQPQHF TGTGCCAGCAGCTCAACAGCGGATCAGCCCCAGCATTTT
few TRBJ2-1 - TRBV7-2 CASSRKSDSSILYNEQFF TGTGCCAGCAGCCGAAAATCTGACTCCTCCATACTCTACAATGAGCAGTTCTTC
- TRBJ2-4 TRBD2 TRBV30 CAWNPGGAKNIQYF TGTGCCTGGAACCCCGGGGGGGCCAAAAACATTCAGTACTTC
few TRBJ2-7 TRBD2 TRBV7-2 CASSHRIAGSYEQYF TGTGCCAGCAGCCACCGGATAGCGGGGTCCTACGAGCAGTACTTC
once TRBJ1-4 - TRBV20-1 CSAIYPGPGEKLFF TGCAGTGCTATTTACCCAGGGCCAGGGGAAAAACTGTTTTTT
- TRBJ2-1 TRBD2 TRBV6-6 CASTLTSGATGEQFF TGTGCCAGCACCTTGACTAGCGGGGCCACGGGTGAGCAGTTCTTC
- TRBJ2-1 - TRBV6-5 CASSYSRTILGNEQFF TGTGCCAGCAGTTACTCACGGACAATATTGGGGAATGAGCAGTTCTTC
- TRBJ2-1 TRBD2 TRBV3-1 CASSYGGGVEQFF TGTGCCAGCAGCTACGGCGGGGGGGTTGAGCAGTTCTTC
few TRBJ2-3 - TRBV7-2 CASSAYTDTQYF TGTGCCAGCAGCGCCTATACAGATACGCAGTATTTT
- TRBJ2-7 - TRBV6-2/TRBV6-3 CASSPRGWTYEQYF TGTGCCAGCAGCCCACGGGGGTGGACCTACGAGCAGTACTTC
few TRBJ2-7 TRBD2 TRBV20-1 CSARDARGAYEQYF TGCAGTGCTAGAGATGCGCGGGGGGCCTACGAGCAGTACTTC
- TRBJ1-1 - TRBV20-1 CSAAPYGTLGTEAFF TGCAGTGCTGCTCCATACGGGACGTTAGGCACTGAAGCTTTCTTT
- TRBJ2-7 - TRBV3-1 CASSPNPGALSYEQYF TGTGCCAGCAGCCCGAACCCGGGGGCCCTCTCCTACGAGCAGTACTTC
- TRBJ2-1 - TRBV7-9 CASSLGVGTENEQFF TGTGCCAGCAGCTTGGGGGTCGGGACCGAGAATGAGCAGTTCTTC
- TRBJ1-2 TRBD1 TRBV7-9 CASSSTGLVGNYGYTF TGTGCCAGCAGCTCGACAGGGTTGGTAGGGAACTATGGCTACACCTTC
few TRBJ2-3 - TRBV3-1 CASSQVDDTQYF TGTGCCAGCAGCCAAGTCGACGATACGCAGTATTTT
- TRBJ2-1 - TRBV20-1 CSTRVLGRGEQFF TGCAGTACTAGAGTACTGGGACGAGGGGAGCAGTTCTTC
few TRBJ2-5 TRBD2 TRBV10-3 CAISAGGQETQYF TGTGCCATCAGTGCGGGGGGGCAAGAGACCCAGTACTTC
- TRBJ1-1 TRBD1 TRBV27 CASKGGQGMNTEAFF TGTGCCAGCAAGGGGGGACAGGGGATGAACACTGAAGCTTTCTTT
few TRBJ2-3 TRBD1 TRBV6-8 CASRPWTGGSDTQYF TGTGCCAGCAGACCCTGGACAGGCGGGTCAGATACGCAGTATTTT
- TRBJ1-6 TRBD1 TRBV9 CASSVGGQDNSPLHF TGTGCCAGCAGCGTAGGGGGACAGGATAATTCACCCCTCCACTTT
- TRBJ2-1 - TRBV14 CASSRDFGEQFF TGTGCCAGCAGCCGGGACTTCGGCGAGCAGTTCTTC
few TRBJ2-7 - TRBV20-1 CSAARRGPPYEQYF TGCAGTGCGGCAAGGAGAGGTCCTCCCTACGAGCAGTACTTC
few TRBJ2-1 TRBD2 TRBV4-3 CASSQALADYNEQFF TGCGCCAGCAGCCAAGCACTAGCGGACTACAATGAGCAGTTCTTC
- TRBJ1-1 TRBD1 TRBV18 CASSPTGAGGNTGAFF TGTGCCAGCTCTCCGACAGGGGCAGGAGGGAACACTGGAGCTTTCTTT